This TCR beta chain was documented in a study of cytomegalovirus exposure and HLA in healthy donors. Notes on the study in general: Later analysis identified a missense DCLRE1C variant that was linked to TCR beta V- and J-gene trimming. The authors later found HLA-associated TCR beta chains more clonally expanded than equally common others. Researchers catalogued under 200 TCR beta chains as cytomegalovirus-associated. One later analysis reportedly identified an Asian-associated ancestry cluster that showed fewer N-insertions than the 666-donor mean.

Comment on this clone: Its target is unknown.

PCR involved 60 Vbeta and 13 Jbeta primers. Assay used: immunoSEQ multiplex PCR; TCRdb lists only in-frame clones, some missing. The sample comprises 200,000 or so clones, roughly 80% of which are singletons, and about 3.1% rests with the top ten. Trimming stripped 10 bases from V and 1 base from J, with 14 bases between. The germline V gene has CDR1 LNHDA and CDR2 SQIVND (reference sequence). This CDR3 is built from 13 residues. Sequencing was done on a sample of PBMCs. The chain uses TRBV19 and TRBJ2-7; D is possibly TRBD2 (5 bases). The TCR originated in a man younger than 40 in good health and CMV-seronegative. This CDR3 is CATTGWVSYEQYF. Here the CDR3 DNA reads TGTGCCACCACGGGGTGGGTGTCCTACGAGCAGTACTTC.